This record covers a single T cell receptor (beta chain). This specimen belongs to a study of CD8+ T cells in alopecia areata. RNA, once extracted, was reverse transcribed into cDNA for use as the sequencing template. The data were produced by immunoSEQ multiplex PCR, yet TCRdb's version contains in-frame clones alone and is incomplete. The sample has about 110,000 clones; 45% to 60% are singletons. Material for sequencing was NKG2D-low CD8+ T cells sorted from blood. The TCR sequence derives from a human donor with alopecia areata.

In nucleotides, the CDR3 is TGTGCCGCAGGGACAGGGACCGAGCAGTACTTC. It yields the protein CAAGTGTEQYF. The chain has TRBV6-6 and TRBJ2-7; TRBD1 matches 9 bases. The CDR3 has 11 amino acids. V dropped 11 bases and J dropped 6; count of bases not matched to a gene: 5. From germline, CDR1 is MNHNY and CDR2 SVGAGI (reference sequence).